The 4 T cell receptor beta chains listed next were all sequenced from one sample in a study of shared clonotypes between healthy human individuals (dated by TCRdb to about 2020). Receptor libraries were prepared by the immunoSEQ multiplex PCR assay. The source is immuneACCESS, and TCRdb retained only in-frame sequences with V and J called. Part of the clones is not carried over; for the studies checked, unresolved V genes explain less than half of this, and the remainder is unexplained. The sample has some 1,600,000 clones on record, 95% to 99% of them singletons. The ten largest clones take up roughly 0.45% of the sample. Sequencing was done on a sample of naive CD4+ T cells sorted from blood. Sample cell subset or site, as interpreted from the label and publication: CD45RA+ positively selected. Receptor source: a man between 25 and 39 years old in good health.

The gene calls are TRBV5-8 and TRBJ2-7; either TRBD1 or TRBD2 may supply D (5 bases each). Germline V CDR1 and CDR2: SGHTS, YDEGEE. V lost 2 bases to trimming and J lost 1 base, with 19 bases between them. The CDR3 is made up of 17 amino acids. The CDR3 region is CASSFQGSVSGSYEQYF. DNA of the CDR3: TGTGCCAGCAGCTTTCAGGGATCTGTCAGCGGTTCCTACGAGCAGTACTTC. The whole variable domain, remainder taken from reference TRBV5-8 and TRBJ2-7, is EAGVTQSPTHLIKTRGQQATLRCSPISGHTSVYWYQQALGLGLQFLLWYDEGEERNRGNFPPRFSGRQFPNYSSELNVNALELEDSALYLCASSFQGSVSGSYEQYFGPGTRLTVT.

The rearrangement links TRBV9 to TRBJ2-1, with 10 bases that match TRBD2. Germline V lookup: CDR1 SGDLS, CDR2 YYNGEE. The CDR3 covers 16 residues. Trimming cost V 2 bases and J 4 bases; bases outside gene matches: 6. The CDR3 sequence: CASSVPLAGNYNEQFF. The CDR3 nucleotides are TGTGCCAGCAGCGTTCCACTAGCGGGAAATTACAATGAGCAGTTCTTC.

The sample holds one count of this clone. In the same sample, other DNA sequences code for this CDR3. The chain has TRBV18 and TRBJ2-3; 9 nucleotides line up with TRBD2. The CDR3 is 15 amino acids. Germline CDR1 KGHSH, CDR2 LQKENI. V gave up 3 bases and J gave up 3 bases; unmatched junction bases: 4. CDR3 in amino acids: CASSPGLADTDTQYF. For the CDR3, the DNA is TGTGCCAGCTCACCGGGACTAGCAGATACAGATACGCAGTATTTT.

This sequence joins TRBV11-2 and TRBJ2-1, with a possible D match to TRBD2 (5 bases). Germline V gene sequence: CDR1 SGHAT, CDR2 FQNNGV. There are 16 residues in the CDR3. Trimming removed 1 base from V and 3 bases from J, with 13 bases in between. CDR3 DNA sequence: TGTGCCAGCAGCTTAGGTCGAACGGGAAACTACAATGAGCAGTTCTTC. Translated, it gives CASSLGRTGNYNEQFF.